This T cell receptor beta chain emerged from a study of T cell repertoires in cytomegalovirus infection. Turning to the study itself: In public TCR beta signatures, there were indications of both CMV infection and matching HLA type. The study's findings and limits: Of the TCR beta families, the public ones yielded a cumulative frequency that identified carriers of CMV plus the relevant HLA. Predominance within the ex vivo response was attributable to HLA-C-restricted CMV-specific TCR beta clonotypes.

To note about this clonotype: As yet, its antigen is unknown.

A single record per CDR3 protein comes from TCRdb applying MiXCR to the reads. The table shows roughly 280,000 distinct CDR3 sequences, with approximately 14% occurring only once. The CDR3 totals 14 residues. Trimming pared 2 bases from V and 13 bases from J, leaving 15 bases between. CDR1 MNHEY and CDR2 SMNVEV come from the germline V gene (reference sequence). The sequencing sample was made of PBMCs. The TCR originated in a human donor in good health (CMV status not recorded). Some clones in this sample may be carry-over from other donors' samples. This chain uses TRBV27 with TRBJ1-6; D may be TRBD1 (6 bases). The CDR3 bases are TGTGCCAGCAGTTTAGCCAGGGGAGTGTTTCCCCTCCACTTT. It codes for CASSLARGVFPLHF.